This T cell receptor beta chain was profiled in a study of T cells in severe cutaneous drug reactions. Carbamazepine had induced Stevens-Johnson syndrome or toxic epidermal necrolysis in the sequenced donors. Germline CDR1 and CDR2: DFQATT and SNEGSKA (reference sequence). The CDR3 loop spans 11 amino acids. Libraries were made by iRepertoire multiplex PCR with TCR subtype-specific primers for bulk and single-cell sequencing. Following a re-call of the multiplex PCR reads, TCRdb has one entry per CDR3 protein and lacks DNA. In total, the table holds about 10,000 distinct CDR3 sequences. Sequencing used cells from a skin blister. The V call is TRBV20-1, the J call TRBJ2-7. The source is a human donor with Stevens-Johnson syndrome, a severe cutaneous drug reaction. CDR3 region: CSATWSLEQYF.